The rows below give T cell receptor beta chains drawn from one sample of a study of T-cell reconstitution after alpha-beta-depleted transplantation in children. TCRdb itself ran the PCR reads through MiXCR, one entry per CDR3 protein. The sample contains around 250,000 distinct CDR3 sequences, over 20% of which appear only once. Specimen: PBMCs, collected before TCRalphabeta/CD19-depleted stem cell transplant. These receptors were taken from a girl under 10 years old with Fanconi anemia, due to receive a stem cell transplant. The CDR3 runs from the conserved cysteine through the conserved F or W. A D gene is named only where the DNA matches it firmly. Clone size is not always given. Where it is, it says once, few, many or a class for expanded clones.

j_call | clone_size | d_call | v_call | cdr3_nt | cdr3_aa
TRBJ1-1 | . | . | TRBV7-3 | TGTGCCAGCAGCTTACAACCGAACACTGAAGCTTTCTTT | CASSLQPNTEAFF
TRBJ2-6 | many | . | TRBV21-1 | TGTGCCAGCAGCAAAGTTGGAGGGGGCCCCTCTGGGGCCAACGTCCTGACTTTC | CASSKVGGGPSGANVLTF
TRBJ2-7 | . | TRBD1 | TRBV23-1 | TGCGCCAGCAGTCAATTCGCGACGGACAGGGTATTCTACGAGCAGTACTTC | CASSQFATDRVFYEQYF
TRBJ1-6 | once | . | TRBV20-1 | TGCAGTGCTTTGAAATGGGGGAATTCACCCCTCCACTTT | CSALKWGNSPLHF
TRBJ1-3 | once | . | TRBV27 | TGTGCCAGCAGCCCGGACGGCGGCTCTGGAAACACCATATATTTT | CASSPDGGSGNTIYF
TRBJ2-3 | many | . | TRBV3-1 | TGTGCCAGCAGCCACCGCATTAACGGGCAAAATACGCAGTATTTT | CASSHRINGQNTQYF
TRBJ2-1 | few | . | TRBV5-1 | TGCGCCAGCAGCTTGGCCGTGGCGGGGAGGAATGAGCAGTTCTTC | CASSLAVAGRNEQFF
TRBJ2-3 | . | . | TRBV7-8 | TGTGCCAGCAGCTTAGGTCCGTCTAGCACAGATACGCAGTATTTT | CASSLGPSSTDTQYF
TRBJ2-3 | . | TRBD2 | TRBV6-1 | TGTGCCAGCAGGAGCGGGAGGAGCACAGATACGCAGTATTTT | CASRSGRSTDTQYF
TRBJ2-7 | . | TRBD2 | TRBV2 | TGTGCCAGCAGTGATTACGGGACTAGTAACTACGAGCAGTACTTC | CASSDYGTSNYEQYF
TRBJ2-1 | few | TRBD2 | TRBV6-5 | TGTGCCAGCAGTTACGGGAGCGGGATCAATGAGCAGTTCTTC | CASSYGSGINEQFF
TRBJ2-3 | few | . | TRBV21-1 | TGTGCCAGCAGCAAGGCCCGGGGAACAGATACGCAGTATTTT | CASSKARGTDTQYF
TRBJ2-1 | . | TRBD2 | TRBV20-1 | TGCAGTGCTAGAGTTCTTGGGGGGACTAGGCCAAAGAATGAGCAGTTCTTC | CSARVLGGTRPKNEQFF
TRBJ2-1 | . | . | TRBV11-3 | TGTGCCAGCAGCTTAGGCGCTAGGAGGGAGCAGTTCTTC | CASSLGARREQFF
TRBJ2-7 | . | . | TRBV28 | TGTGCCAGCAGTGACAGCCCGGGAAACTACGAGCAGTACTTC | CASSDSPGNYEQYF
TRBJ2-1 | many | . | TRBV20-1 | TGCAGTGCTAGAGCACCGCTCACAGGGCACGAGCAGTTCTTC | CSARAPLTGHEQFF
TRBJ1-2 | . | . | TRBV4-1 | TGCGCCAGCAGCCCCCCTAGGGGTATAAGGGAAGGCTACACCTTC | CASSPPRGIREGYTF
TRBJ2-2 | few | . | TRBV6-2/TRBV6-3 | TGTGCCAGCAGTGCACTTCGACAGGTACTCACCGGGGAGCTGTTTTTT | CASSALRQVLTGELFF
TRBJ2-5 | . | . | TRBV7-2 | TGTGCCAGCAGCTTAGAGGGAGTTATCCAAGAGACCCAGTACTTC | CASSLEGVIQETQYF
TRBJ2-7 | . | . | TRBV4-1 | TGCGCCAGCAGCCACAGGGGCGACGAGCAGTACTTC | CASSHRGDEQYF
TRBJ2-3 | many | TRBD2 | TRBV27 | TGTGCCAGCAGCCCGGGGACTAGCGGGATGACGCAGTATTTT | CASSPGTSGMTQYF
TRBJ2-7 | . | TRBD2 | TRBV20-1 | TGCAGTGCGTTCGTCGCTAGCGGGGCCCATCGCGAGCAGTACTTC | CSAFVASGAHREQYF
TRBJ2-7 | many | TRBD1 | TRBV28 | TGTGCCAGCACCCCAGGGGGCCCCTACGAGCAGTACTTC | CASTPGGPYEQYF
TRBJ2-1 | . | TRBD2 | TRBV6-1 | TGTGCCAGCAGTCGCCCGGGACTAGCGGGGCCCAATGAGCAGTTCTTC | CASSRPGLAGPNEQFF
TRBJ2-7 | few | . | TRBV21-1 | TGTGCCAGCAGCATTTTTGGGTCATCACGGTACGAGCAGTACTTC | CASSIFGSSRYEQYF
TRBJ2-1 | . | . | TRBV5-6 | TGTGCCATCAGCCCCAGGTGGTCCTACAATGAGCAGTTCTTC | CAISPRWSYNEQFF
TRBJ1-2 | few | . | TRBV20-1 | TGCAGTGCCCCCACGAAGGGGGACTATGGCTACACCTTC | CSAPTKGDYGYTF
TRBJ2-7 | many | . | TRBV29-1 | TGCAGCGTTGAAGCACAGGGATACGAGCAGTACTTC | CSVEAQGYEQYF
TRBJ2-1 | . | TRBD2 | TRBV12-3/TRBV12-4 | TGTGCCAGCAGTTTAAGGAGCGGGGGGGCCCGCAATGAGCAGTTCTTC | CASSLRSGGARNEQFF
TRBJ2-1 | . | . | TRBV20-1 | TGCAGTGCAAGTAGGGTTGAGCAGTTCTTC | CSASRVEQFF
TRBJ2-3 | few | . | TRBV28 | TGTGCCAGCAGTTTATACGGGGCCTACACAGATACGCAGTATTTT | CASSLYGAYTDTQYF
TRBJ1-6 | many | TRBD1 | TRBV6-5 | TGTGCCAGCAGTTACTCGGGGACAGATTATTCACCCCTCCACTTT | CASSYSGTDYSPLHF
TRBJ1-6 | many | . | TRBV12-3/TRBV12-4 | TGTGCCAGCAGTTTAGCGGAGTTTCTCACCCTCCACTTT | CASSLAEFLTLHF
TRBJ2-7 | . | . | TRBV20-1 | TGCAGTGCTACCAGCCCGCCTTACGAGCAGTACTTC | CSATSPPYEQYF
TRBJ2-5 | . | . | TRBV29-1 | TGCAGCGTTGTGGGGGCCGGCCAAGAGACCCAGTACTTC | CSVVGAGQETQYF
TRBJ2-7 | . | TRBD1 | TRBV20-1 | TGCAGTGCTAGTGGACTAACAGGGGGAGACGAGCAGTACTTC | CSASGLTGGDEQYF
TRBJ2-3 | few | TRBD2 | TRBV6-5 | TGTGCCAGCAGTTATCGGGCTAGCGGGGTCACAGATACGCAGTATTTT | CASSYRASGVTDTQYF
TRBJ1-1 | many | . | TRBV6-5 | TGTGCCAGCAGGCCCGGGGGGGCCTCGAACACTGAAGCTTTCTTT | CASRPGGASNTEAFF
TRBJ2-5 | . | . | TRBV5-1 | TGCGCCAGCAGCCTCCCTCTGAGGGAGACCCAGTACTTC | CASSLPLRETQYF
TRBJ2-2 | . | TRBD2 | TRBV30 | TGTGCCTGGAGTTGGGCGGGAGAAGGGGAGCTGTTTTTT | CAWSWAGEGELFF
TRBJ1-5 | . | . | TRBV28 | TGTGCCAGCAGACAGGGCGGTAATAATCAGCCCCAGCATTTT | CASRQGGNNQPQHF
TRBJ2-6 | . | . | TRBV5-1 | TGCGCCAGCGGTTCGGACGTCCTGACTTTC | CASGSDVLTF
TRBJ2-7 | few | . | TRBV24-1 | TGTGCCACCAGTGACCGGCTAAAGGGGCTGGACGAGCAGTACTTC | CATSDRLKGLDEQYF
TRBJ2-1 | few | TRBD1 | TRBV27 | TGTGCCAGCAGTTTAAGGACGACAGGGTCATTTCACAATGAGCAGTTCTTC | CASSLRTTGSFHNEQFF
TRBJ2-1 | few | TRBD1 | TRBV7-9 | TGTGCCAGCAGCTTAGAGGCAGGGGGCAATGAGCAGTTCTTC | CASSLEAGGNEQFF
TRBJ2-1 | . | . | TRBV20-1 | TGCAGTGCTACTCTTCGAGGGGATGAGCAGTTCTTC | CSATLRGDEQFF
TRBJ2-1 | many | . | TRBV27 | TGTGCCAGCTCAAGGGCGATTAGGAACTCCTACAATGAGCAGTTCTTC | CASSRAIRNSYNEQFF
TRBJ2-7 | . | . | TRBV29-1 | TGCAGCGTTGAGCAGGGACGGGGCGAGCAGTACTTC | CSVEQGRGEQYF
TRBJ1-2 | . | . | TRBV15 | TGTGCCACCAGCAGAGGGGGGGTTAACTATGGCTACACCTTC | CATSRGGVNYGYTF
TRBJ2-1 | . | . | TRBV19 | TGTGCCAGTAGTCCAGATCAGGGTTTTTACAATGAGCAGTTCTTC | CASSPDQGFYNEQFF
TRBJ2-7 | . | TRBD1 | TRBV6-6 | TGTGCCAGCAGTTACACTACAGGGGGCGAGCAGTACTTC | CASSYTTGGEQYF
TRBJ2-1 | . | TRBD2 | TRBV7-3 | TGTGCCAGCAGCTTCTTATCCCGCGGGGGTGAGCAGTTCTTC | CASSFLSRGGEQFF
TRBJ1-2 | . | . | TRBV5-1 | TGCGCCAGCAGCTTGGATAGACCTAACTATGGCTACACCTTC | CASSLDRPNYGYTF